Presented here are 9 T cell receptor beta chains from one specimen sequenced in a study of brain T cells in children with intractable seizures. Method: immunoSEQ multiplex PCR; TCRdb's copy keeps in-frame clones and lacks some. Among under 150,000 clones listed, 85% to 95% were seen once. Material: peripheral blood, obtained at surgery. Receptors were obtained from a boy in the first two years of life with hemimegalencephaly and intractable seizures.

CDR3 in amino acids: CASTQTGDGQNTEAFF. DNA of the CDR3: TGTGCCAGCACCCAAACGGGGGACGGCCAAAACACTGAAGCTTTCTTT. V gene TRBV7-3 combines with J gene TRBJ1-1, with TRBD1 as a possible D gene (5 bases). The CDR3 loop spans 16 amino acids. Deletions cut 7 bases from V and 2 bases from J, with 20 bases between. Germline V lookup: CDR1 SGHTA, CDR2 FQGTGA.

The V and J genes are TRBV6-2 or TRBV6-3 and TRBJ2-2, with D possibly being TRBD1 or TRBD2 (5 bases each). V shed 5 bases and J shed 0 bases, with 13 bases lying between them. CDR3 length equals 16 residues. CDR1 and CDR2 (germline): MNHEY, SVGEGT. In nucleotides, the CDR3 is TGTGCCAGCAGTACCCCCGGGGCTCCGAACACCGGGGAGCTGTTTTTT. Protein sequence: CASSTPGAPNTGELFF.

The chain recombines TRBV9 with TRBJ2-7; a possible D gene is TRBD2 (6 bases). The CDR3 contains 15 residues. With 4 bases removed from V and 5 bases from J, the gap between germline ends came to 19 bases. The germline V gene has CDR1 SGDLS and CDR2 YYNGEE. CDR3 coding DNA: TGTGCCAGCAGCTCCCTAGGGCGGGAAGTAGACGAGCAGTACTTC. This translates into CASSSLGREVDEQYF.

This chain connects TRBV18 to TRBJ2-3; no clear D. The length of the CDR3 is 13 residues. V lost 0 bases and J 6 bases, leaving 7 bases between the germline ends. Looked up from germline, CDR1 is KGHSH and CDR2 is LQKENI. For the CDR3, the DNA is TGTGCCAGCTCACCACCGAAGTCCGATACGCAGTATTTT. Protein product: CASSPPKSDTQYF. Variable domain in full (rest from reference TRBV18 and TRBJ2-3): NAGVMQNPRHLVRRRGQEARLRCSPMKGHSHVYWYRQLPEEGLKFMVYLQKENIIDESGMPKERFSAEFPKEGPSILRIQQVVRGDSAAYFCASSPPKSDTQYFGPGTRLTVL.

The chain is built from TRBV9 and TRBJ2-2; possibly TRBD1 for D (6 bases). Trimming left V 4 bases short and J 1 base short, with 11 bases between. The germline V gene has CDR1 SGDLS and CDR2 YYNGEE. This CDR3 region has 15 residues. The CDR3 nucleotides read TGTGCCAGCAGCTCAGGGGAATGGAACACCGGGGAGCTGTTTTTT. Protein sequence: CASSSGEWNTGELFF.

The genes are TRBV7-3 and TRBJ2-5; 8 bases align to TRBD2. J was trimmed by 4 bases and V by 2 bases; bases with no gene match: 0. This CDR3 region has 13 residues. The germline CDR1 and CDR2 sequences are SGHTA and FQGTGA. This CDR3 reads CASSLLAGETQYF. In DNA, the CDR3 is TGTGCCAGCAGCTTACTAGCGGGAGAGACCCAGTACTTC.

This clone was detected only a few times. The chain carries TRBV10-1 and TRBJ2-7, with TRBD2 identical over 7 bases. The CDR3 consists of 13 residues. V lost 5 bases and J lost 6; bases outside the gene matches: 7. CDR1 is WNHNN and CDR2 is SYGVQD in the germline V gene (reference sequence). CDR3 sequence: CASSLREGGEQYF. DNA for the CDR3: TGCGCCAGCAGTTTGAGGGAGGGCGGCGAGCAGTACTTC.

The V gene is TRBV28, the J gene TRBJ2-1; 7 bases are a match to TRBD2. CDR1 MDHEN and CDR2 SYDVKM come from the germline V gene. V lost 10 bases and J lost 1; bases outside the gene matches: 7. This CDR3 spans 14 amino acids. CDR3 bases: TGTGCCATCACCTCCGGGGGGTCCTACAATGAGCAGTTCTTC. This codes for CAITSGGSYNEQFF.

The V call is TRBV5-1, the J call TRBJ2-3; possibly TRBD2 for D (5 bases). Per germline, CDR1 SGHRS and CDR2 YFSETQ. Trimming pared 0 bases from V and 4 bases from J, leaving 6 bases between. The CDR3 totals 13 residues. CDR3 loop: CASSLAGADTQYF. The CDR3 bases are TGCGCCAGCAGCTTGGCCGGGGCAGATACGCAGTATTTT.